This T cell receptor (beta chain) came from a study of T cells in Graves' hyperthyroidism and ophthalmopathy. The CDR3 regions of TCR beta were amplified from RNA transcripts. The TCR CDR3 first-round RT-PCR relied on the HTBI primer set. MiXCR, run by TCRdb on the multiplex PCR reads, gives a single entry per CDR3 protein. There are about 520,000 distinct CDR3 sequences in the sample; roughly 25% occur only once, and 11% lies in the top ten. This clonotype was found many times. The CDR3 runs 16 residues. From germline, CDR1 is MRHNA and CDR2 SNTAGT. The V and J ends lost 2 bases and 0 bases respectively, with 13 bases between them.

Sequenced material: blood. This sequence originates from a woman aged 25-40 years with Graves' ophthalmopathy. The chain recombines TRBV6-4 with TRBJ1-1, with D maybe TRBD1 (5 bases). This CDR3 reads CASSDLLTDMNTEAFF. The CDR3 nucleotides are TGTGCCAGCAGTGACCTCTTGACAGACATGAACACTGAAGCTTTCTTT.